This T cell receptor (beta chain) was found in a study of graft-versus-host responses after intestinal transplantation. Using immunoSEQ multiplex PCR, the repertoire was profiled, and TCRdb retains in-frame clones only, with some absent. In the table there are about 98,000 clones, more than 70% of which are singletons. Trimming left V 4 bases short and J 4 bases short, with 14 bases between. The CDR3 is 14 residues long. Germline CDR1 is SGDLS and CDR2 is YYNGEE. The genes are TRBV9 and TRBJ2-5; possibly TRBD1 or TRBD2 for D (5 bases each). Sequenced material: PBMCs, taken 255 days after intestinal transplant. The source of this sequence is a human patient who received an intestinal transplant, so some T cells may come from the graft donor. The CDR3 sequence is CASSPRGVGETQYF. Here the CDR3 DNA reads TGTGCCAGCAGCCCGCGAGGGGTGGGAGAGACCCAGTACTTC.